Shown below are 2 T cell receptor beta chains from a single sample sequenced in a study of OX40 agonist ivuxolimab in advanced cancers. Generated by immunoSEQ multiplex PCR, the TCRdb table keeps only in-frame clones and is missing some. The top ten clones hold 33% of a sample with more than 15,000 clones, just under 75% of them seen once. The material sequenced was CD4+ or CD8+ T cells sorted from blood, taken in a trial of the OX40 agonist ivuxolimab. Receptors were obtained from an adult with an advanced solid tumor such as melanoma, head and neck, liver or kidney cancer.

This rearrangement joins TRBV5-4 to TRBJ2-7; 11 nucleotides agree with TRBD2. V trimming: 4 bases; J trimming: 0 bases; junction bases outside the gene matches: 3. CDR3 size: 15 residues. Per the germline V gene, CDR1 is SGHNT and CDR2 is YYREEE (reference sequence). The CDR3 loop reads CASSGGTSGSYEQYF. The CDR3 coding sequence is TGTGCCAGCAGCGGCGGGACTAGCGGCTCCTACGAGCAGTACTTC.

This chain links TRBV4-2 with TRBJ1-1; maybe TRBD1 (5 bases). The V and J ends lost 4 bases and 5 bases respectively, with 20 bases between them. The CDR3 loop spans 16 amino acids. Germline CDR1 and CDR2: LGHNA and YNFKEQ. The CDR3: CASSLEGESLGTEAFF. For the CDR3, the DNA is TGTGCCAGCAGCCTAGAAGGGGAAAGTTTGGGTACTGAAGCTTTCTTT.